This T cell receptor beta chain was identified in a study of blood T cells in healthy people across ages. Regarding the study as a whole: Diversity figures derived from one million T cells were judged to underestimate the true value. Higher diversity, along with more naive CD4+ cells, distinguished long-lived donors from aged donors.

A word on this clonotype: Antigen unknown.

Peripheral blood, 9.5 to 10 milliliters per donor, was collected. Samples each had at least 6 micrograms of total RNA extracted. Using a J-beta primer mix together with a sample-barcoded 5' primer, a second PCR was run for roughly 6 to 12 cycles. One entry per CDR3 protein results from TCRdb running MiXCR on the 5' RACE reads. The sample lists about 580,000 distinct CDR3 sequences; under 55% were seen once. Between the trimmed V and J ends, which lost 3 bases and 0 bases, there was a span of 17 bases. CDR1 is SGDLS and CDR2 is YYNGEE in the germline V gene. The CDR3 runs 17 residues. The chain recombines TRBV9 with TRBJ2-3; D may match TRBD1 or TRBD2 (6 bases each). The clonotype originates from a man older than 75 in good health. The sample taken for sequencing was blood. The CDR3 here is CASSAGARRPSTDTQYF. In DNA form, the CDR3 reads TGTGCCAGCAGCGCGGGGGCTCGACGCCCTAGCACAGATACGCAGTATTTT.